The rows below give T cell receptor beta chains drawn from one sample of a study of early T cells in non-severe SARS-CoV-2 infection. MiXCR, applied by TCRdb to the 5' RACE reads, yields one record per CDR3 protein. The table shows 75,000 or so distinct CDR3 sequences, with about an eighth occurring only once. Source: whole blood, taken at baseline. The receptors here all came from an adult who was a healthcare worker with PCR-confirmed SARS-CoV-2 infection or an uninfected control (not recorded which). CDR3s include the opening cysteine and the closing phenylalanine or tryptophan. The D gene is left open where the match is weak. Clone size appears in some rows only: once, few, many, or a class for an expanded clone.

clone_size	v_call	j_call	d_call	cdr3_aa
NA	TRBV29-1	TRBJ2-3	TRBD2	CSVSGRSTDTQYF
NA	TRBV7-9	TRBJ2-1	NA	CASSLAAREQFF
many	TRBV5-1	TRBJ1-5	TRBD1	CASSPMTGGDQPQHF
few	TRBV12-3/TRBV12-4	TRBJ1-6	NA	CASSRQVSALHF
NA	TRBV6-4	TRBJ2-3	NA	CASSEIGDRDTQYF
NA	TRBV3-1	TRBJ1-6	TRBD1	CASSRAGTGSSPLHF
NA	TRBV14	TRBJ1-2	TRBD1	CASSQDNRGYYGYTF
NA	TRBV27	TRBJ2-2	TRBD2	CASRRRRGAGGQDTGELFF
NA	TRBV28	TRBJ2-7	NA	CASSTVYEQYF
few	TRBV29-1	TRBJ2-1	NA	CSVWQGGVNEQFF
few	TRBV5-6	TRBJ2-1	NA	CASSLQGNEQFF
many	TRBV15	TRBJ1-1	NA	CATSSPQNTEAFF
few	TRBV5-4	TRBJ2-1	NA	CASSPNWAGSEQFF
NA	TRBV3-1	TRBJ2-1	TRBD2	CASSQDRTSGGNEQFF
NA	TRBV5-4	TRBJ2-2	NA	CASSLNIRGSAGELFF
many	TRBV7-9	TRBJ2-2	TRBD2	CASSAAGPDTGELFF
many	TRBV4-3	TRBJ2-2	NA	CASSQDLVPGELFF
NA	TRBV20-1	TRBJ2-7	NA	CSAGGPYEQYF
few	TRBV13	TRBJ2-7	TRBD1	CASSSLNRRDRVYEQYF
NA	TRBV4-1	TRBJ2-2	TRBD2	CASSWGLAGNTGELFF
once	TRBV11-3	TRBJ2-1	NA	CASGAGDPEFF
few	TRBV29-1	TRBJ2-3	NA	CSVEQRTDTQYF
few	TRBV29-1	TRBJ1-1	TRBD1	CSGRTGGMNTEAFF
many	TRBV4-1	TRBJ2-1	TRBD2	CASSPRTSGEQFF
few	TRBV11-2	TRBJ1-3	TRBD1	CASSQYRGNGNTIYF
few	TRBV9	TRBJ2-2	TRBD2	CASSVGLAGTGELFF
many	TRBV30	TRBJ1-1	TRBD1	CAWSGNRGMNTEAFF
NA	TRBV6-2/TRBV6-3	TRBJ1-1	NA	CASSRRIMNTEAFF
few	TRBV7-2	TRBJ2-7	NA	CASSMIRAGEQYF
NA	TRBV7-2	TRBJ1-5	NA	CASSLTNFQPQHF
NA	TRBV15	TRBJ1-4	TRBD1	CATSDYRGGEKLFF
few	TRBV11-3	TRBJ2-2	NA	CASSLGVTLNTGELFF
NA	TRBV2	TRBJ2-2	NA	CASSDRAGELFF
NA	TRBV2	TRBJ2-3	NA	CASRWPDTQYF
few	TRBV7-2	TRBJ2-7	TRBD1	CASSPRKGTGYYEQYF
NA	TRBV4-3	TRBJ2-7	NA	CASSQDLLLRGPEQYF
few	TRBV19	TRBJ2-7	TRBD2	CASSIELTLAGSSYEQYF
few	TRBV18	TRBJ1-1	NA	CASSLNPGRKNTEAFF
few	TRBV19	TRBJ2-2	NA	CASKERTGELFF